The T cell receptor (beta chain) under discussion was sequenced for a study of blood T cell repertoires in COVID-19. Only in-frame clones appear in the TCRdb table, and some are missing; sequencing was by immunoSEQ multiplex PCR. The table has about half a million clones, roughly 85% seen once. Between the trimmed V and J ends, which lost 7 bases and 2 bases, there was a span of 9 bases. Germline loops: CDR1 SNHLY, CDR2 FYNNEI. CDR3 length equals 13 residues. The sample was peripheral blood. This TCR was sampled from a human donor in a cohort sampled during active COVID-19. The chain combines TRBV2 with TRBJ1-3; D is unclear. The CDR3 DNA follows: TGTGCCAGCACCCAGAATCCTGGAAACACCATATATTTT. It translates to CASTQNPGNTIYF.